This TCR beta chain was retrieved from a study of memory CD4+ T cells and cytomegalovirus serostatus. Study overall: This sample comes from healthy Belgian adults, roughly 9 CMV seropositive, around 26 seronegative.

From germline, CDR1 is SGHRS and CDR2 YFSETQ. V dropped 4 bases and J dropped 6 bases, with 17 bases sitting between them. This CDR3 is built from 14 residues. Whole-study results and caveats: Suggested: most of the CMV-linked TCR signature lies in CD4+ memory cells.

The authors' processing: Out-of-frame sequences were removed, leaving 2,204,828 distinct TCRbeta sequences. Libraries were prepared by immunoSEQ multiplex PCR; TCRdb keeps only in-frame clonotypes and omits some of them. V and J calls and clone size are given by that table; D and trimming were obtained from the DNA. The sample lists about 82,000 clones; approximately 80% were seen once. Single viable CD3+CD4+CD8-CD45RO+ cells were sorted as the memory CD4+ T cells. In regard to this clone: Its target is not known.

V is TRBV5-1 and J is TRBJ2-7; TRBD1 is a possible D gene (6 bases). The source material was memory CD4+ T cells from blood. The clonotype was recovered from an adult in good health and CMV-seronegative. The CDR3 DNA reads as TGCGCCAGCAGCCAACAGGGCTCCCCTCTCGAGCAGTACTTC. As protein: CASSQQGSPLEQYF.